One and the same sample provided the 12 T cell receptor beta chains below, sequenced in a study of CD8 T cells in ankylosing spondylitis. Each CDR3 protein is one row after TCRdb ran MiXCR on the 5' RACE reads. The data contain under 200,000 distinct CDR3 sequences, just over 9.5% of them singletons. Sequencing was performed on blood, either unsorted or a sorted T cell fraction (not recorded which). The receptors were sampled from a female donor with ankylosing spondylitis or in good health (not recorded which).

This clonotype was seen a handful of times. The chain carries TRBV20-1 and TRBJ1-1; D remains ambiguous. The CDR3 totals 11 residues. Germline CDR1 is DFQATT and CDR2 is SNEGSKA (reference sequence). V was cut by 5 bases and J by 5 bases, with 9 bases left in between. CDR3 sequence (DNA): TGCAGTGCTTCTCCGGGGACTGAAGCTTTCTTT. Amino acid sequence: CSASPGTEAFF.

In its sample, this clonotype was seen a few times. The CDR3 spells CATGGDPSYNEQFF. In DNA form, the CDR3 reads TGTGCCACCGGCGGGGACCCCTCCTACAATGAGCAGTTCTTC. This chain uses TRBV13 with TRBJ2-1; D may be TRBD2 (6 bases). V lost 10 bases, J lost 0 bases, and 13 bases lay in between. The CDR3 runs 14 residues. Germline values: CDR1 PRHDT, CDR2 FYEKMQ (reference sequence).

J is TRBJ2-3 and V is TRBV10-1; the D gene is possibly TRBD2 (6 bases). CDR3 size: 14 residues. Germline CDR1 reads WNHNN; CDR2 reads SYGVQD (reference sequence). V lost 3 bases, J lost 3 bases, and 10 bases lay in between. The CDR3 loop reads CASSEGRTTDTQYF. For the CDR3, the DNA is TGCGCCAGCAGTGAAGGGAGGACGACAGATACGCAGTATTTT.

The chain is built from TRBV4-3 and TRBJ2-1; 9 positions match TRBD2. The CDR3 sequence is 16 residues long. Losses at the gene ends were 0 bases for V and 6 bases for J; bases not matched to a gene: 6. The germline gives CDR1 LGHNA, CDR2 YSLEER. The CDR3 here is CASSQDWREGFNEQFF. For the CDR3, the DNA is TGCGCCAGCAGCCAAGACTGGCGGGAGGGTTTCAATGAGCAGTTCTTC.

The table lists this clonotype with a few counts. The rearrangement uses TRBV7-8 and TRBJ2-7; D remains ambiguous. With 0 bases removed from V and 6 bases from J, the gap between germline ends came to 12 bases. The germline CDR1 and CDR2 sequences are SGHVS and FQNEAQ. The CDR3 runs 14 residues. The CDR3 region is CASSLAKKLGEQYF. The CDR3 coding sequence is TGTGCCAGCAGCTTAGCGAAGAAACTTGGCGAGCAGTACTTC.

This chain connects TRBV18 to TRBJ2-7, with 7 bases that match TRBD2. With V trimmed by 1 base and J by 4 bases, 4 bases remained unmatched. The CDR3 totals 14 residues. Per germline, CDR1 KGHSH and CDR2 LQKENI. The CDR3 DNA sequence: TGTGCCAGCTCACCACGGGACTACGTTTACGAGCAGTACTTC. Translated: CASSPRDYVYEQYF.

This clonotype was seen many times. The CDR3 is CASSLVEVSSYEQYF. The CDR3 coding sequence is TGTGCCAGCAGCTTAGTGGAGGTTAGCTCCTACGAGCAGTACTTC. V usage is TRBV7-6 and J usage is TRBJ2-7, with D possibly matching TRBD2 (5 bases). In germline, CDR1 is SGHVS, CDR2 FNYEAQ. The CDR3 is 15 residues long. Trimming left V 1 base short and J 0 bases short, with 10 bases between.

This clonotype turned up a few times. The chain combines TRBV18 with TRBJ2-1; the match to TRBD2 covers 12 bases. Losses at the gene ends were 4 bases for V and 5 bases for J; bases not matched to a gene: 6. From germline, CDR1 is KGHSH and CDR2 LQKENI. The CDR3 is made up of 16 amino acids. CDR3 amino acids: CASSLRTSGDHNEQFF. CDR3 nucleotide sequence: TGTGCCAGCTCACTCCGGACTAGCGGGGACCACAATGAGCAGTTCTTC.

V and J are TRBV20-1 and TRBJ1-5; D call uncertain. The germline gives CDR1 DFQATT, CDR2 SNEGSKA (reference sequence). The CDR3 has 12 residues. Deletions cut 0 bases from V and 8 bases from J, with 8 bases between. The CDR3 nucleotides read TGCAGTGCTAGAGACCCGGGTGAGCCCCAGCATTTT. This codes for CSARDPGEPQHF.

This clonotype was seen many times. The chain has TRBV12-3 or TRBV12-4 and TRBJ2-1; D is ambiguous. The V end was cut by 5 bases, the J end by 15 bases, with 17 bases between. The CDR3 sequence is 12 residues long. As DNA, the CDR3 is TGTGCCAGCAGTCCGGAGACTCCCCTCCGGTTCTTC. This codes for CASSPETPLRFF.

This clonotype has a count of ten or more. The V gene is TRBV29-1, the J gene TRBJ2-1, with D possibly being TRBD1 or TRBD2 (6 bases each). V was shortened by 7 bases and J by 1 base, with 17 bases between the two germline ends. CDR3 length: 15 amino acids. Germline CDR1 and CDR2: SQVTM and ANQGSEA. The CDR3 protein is CSAMGGAGSYNEQFF. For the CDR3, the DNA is TGCAGCGCCATGGGGGGCGCAGGGTCCTACAATGAGCAGTTCTTC.

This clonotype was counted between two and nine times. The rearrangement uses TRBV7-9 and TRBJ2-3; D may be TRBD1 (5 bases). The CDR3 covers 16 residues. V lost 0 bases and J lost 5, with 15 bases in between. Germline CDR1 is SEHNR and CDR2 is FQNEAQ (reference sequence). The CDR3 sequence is CASSLAQGRMGDTQYF. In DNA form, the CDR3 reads TGTGCCAGCAGCTTAGCGCAGGGAAGGATGGGAGATACGCAGTATTTT.